Described below is a single T cell receptor (beta chain) sequence and its context. What it binds is not known. The data originate from a study of T cell responses to AZD1222 COVID-19 vaccine. CDR3 length equals 17 residues. Germline CDR1 is MNHEY and CDR2 is SMNVEV (reference sequence). With 3 bases removed from V and 1 base from J, the gap between germline ends came to 16 bases. Measured with immunoSEQ multiplex PCR; TCRdb has only the in-frame clones, and not every one. The sample contains about 120,000 clones, 88% of which appear only once. Overall study findings and caveats: Clonal diversity may have been underestimated, and the donors were mostly white British, with more females than males.

This TCR was recovered from an adult in good health. The specimen was peripheral blood, collected on day 0 of AZD1222 vaccination. The chain is built from TRBV27 and TRBJ2-1; tentative D call: TRBD2 (6 bases). This CDR3 is CASSFIASGGSYNEQFF. DNA of the CDR3: TGTGCCAGCAGTTTTATCGCCTCCGGGGGATCCTACAATGAGCAGTTCTTC.